The sequence of this TCR beta chain was determined in a study of cytomegalovirus exposure and HLA in healthy donors. Overall study context: There were roughly 120 million unique TCR beta sequences, drawn from around 180 million T cells, in an earlier analysis. Study outcomes and limitations: In vitro, three CMV-associated chains proved specific for CMV antigens. V- and J-gene trimming of TCR beta was linked (in a later analysis) to a missense DCLRE1C variant.

On this clone itself: What it binds is not known.

PCR used 60 Vbeta primers and 13 Jbeta primers. Methods used by the authors: The count from a later analysis was some 80 million unique TCR beta chains, around 11 million of them shared. The data were produced by immunoSEQ multiplex PCR, yet TCRdb's version contains in-frame clones alone and is incomplete. The V and J calls and clone size were taken over from that table, and D and trimming were inferred from the DNA. The sample lists 160,000 or so clones, 65% to 80% occurring once. Germline values: CDR1 SGHAT, CDR2 FQNNGV. The CDR3 is 15 residues long. Trimming stripped 3 bases from V and 7 bases from J, with 17 bases between.

Material for sequencing was PBMCs. The sequence was obtained from a man between 18 and 35 years old in good health and CMV-seropositive. This rearrangement joins TRBV11-2 to TRBJ2-3; TRBD2 might be the D (5 bases). The CDR3 sequence is CASSFDGSQQNTQYF. CDR3 in DNA: TGTGCCAGCAGCTTCGATGGGAGCCAACAGAATACGCAGTATTTT.